What follows are 10 T cell receptor beta chains derived from one specimen sequenced in a study of technical replicates of blood from four donors. Here immunoSEQ multiplex PCR was the method, and the copy in TCRdb shows in-frame clones only, minus some. The sample holds 100,000 or so clones, 96% seen once. The sample taken for sequencing was T cells isolated from PBMCs. These TCRs come from a human donor in good health.

CDR3 amino acids: CASSPTGGGTYEQYF. The CDR3 DNA is TGTGCCAGCAGCCCTACGGGAGGCGGAACCTACGAGCAGTACTTC. The V gene is TRBV7-9, the J gene TRBJ2-7, with 7 bases lining up with TRBD2. Germline V CDR1 and CDR2: SEHNR, FQNEAQ (reference sequence). V lost 5 bases, J lost 2 bases, and 9 bases stayed unmatched. This CDR3 region has 15 residues.

The chain links TRBV27 to TRBJ2-2; 7 nucleotides align to TRBD2. Germline values: CDR1 MNHEY, CDR2 SMNVEV (reference sequence). The CDR3 is 15 residues long. The V segment lost 5 bases and the J segment 5 bases; nucleotides outside the gene matches: 8. The CDR3 sequence is CASSDERGRTGELFF. The CDR3, as DNA: TGTGCCAGCAGTGATGAGCGGGGCAGGACCGGGGAGCTGTTTTTT.

V usage is TRBV27 and J usage is TRBJ1-6; D remains unclear. This CDR3 contains 18 residues. Germline V gives CDR1 MNHEY, CDR2 SMNVEV (reference sequence). Trimming removed 4 bases at V and 6 bases at J, with 22 bases between. The CDR3 reads CASSSPSRTGDRNSPLHF. The CDR3 DNA reads TGTGCCAGCAGTTCTCCCTCGCGAACCGGGGATCGTAATTCACCCCTCCACTTT.

A word on this clone: The germline gene is not matched at one end of the junction; a read error may be the cause. This chain's CDR3 is CASILAGGPYEQYF. CDR3 in DNA: TGTGCCAGCATTTTAGCGGGAGGGCCCTACGAGCAGTACTTC. The V call is TRBV28, the J call TRBJ2-7; TRBD2 matches 11 bases. The germline CDR1 and CDR2 sequences are MDHEN and SYDVKM. This CDR3 is built from 14 residues.

The V gene is TRBV10-1, the J gene TRBJ2-3; TRBD2 is a possible D gene (6 bases). Trimming removed 0 bases from V and 2 bases from J, with 27 bases in between. CDR3 length: 21 amino acids. The germline CDR1 and CDR2 sequences are WNHNN and SYGVQD (reference sequence). CDR3 bases: TGCGCCAGCAGTGAGTCCGGTCGCTTCTCCGCGGGGACGACCCACACAGATACGCAGTATTTT. This sequence encodes CASSESGRFSAGTTHTDTQYF.

This rearrangement joins TRBV4-1 to TRBJ2-7; 8 nucleotides match TRBD1. The junction had 5 bases not matched to a gene; V was cut back by 4 bases and J by 0 bases. The CDR3 length is 15 residues. CDR1 is MGHRA, CDR2 YSYEKL, per germline. CDR3 amino acids: CASSLRTGISYEQYF. CDR3 sequence (DNA): TGCGCCAGCAGCCTTCGGACAGGGATCTCCTACGAGCAGTACTTC.

The chain carries TRBV5-1 and TRBJ2-1, with TRBD2 matching over 9 bases. This CDR3 is built from 16 residues. The V gene's germline CDR1 is SGHRS and CDR2 YFSETQ. Trimming removed 4 bases from V and 0 bases from J; junction bases left unmatched: 5. The CDR3 DNA reads TGCGCCAGCAGCGCGAATAGCGGGAGCTCCTACAATGAGCAGTTCTTC. As protein: CASSANSGSSYNEQFF.

The CDR3: CASSTTGEWYGYTF. The CDR3 DNA sequence: TGCGCCAGCAGCACCACAGGGGAGTGGTATGGCTACACCTTC. This chain joins TRBV5-1 and TRBJ1-2; 7 bases map to TRBD1. Germline V CDR1 and CDR2: SGHRS, YFSETQ. With 4 bases clipped from V and 5 bases from J, the junction kept 8 bases outside the gene matches. The CDR3 spans 14 residues.

The V call is TRBV28, the J call TRBJ2-7, with a tentative D call TRBD2 (6 bases). The ends were cut back, 2 bases at V and 1 base at J, with 12 bases in the middle. Germline CDR1 reads MDHEN; CDR2 reads SYDVKM. The CDR3 has 15 amino acids. The CDR3 DNA sequence: TGTGCCAGCAGTTTAGGCGGGACGGGGTCCTACGAGCAGTACTTC. Residues: CASSLGGTGSYEQYF.

The sample holds one count of this clone. The chain carries TRBV27 and TRBJ2-3; 8 nucleotides line up with TRBD2. The CDR3 has 17 amino acids. V gave up 2 bases and J gave up 6 bases; unmatched junction bases: 13. Germline loops: CDR1 MNHEY, CDR2 SMNVEV (reference sequence). CDR3 bases: TGTGCCAGCAGTTTAGGACAGCGGGAGCAGCATCCCGATACGCAGTATTTT. This gives the protein CASSLGQREQHPDTQYF.